The entry below gives a single T cell receptor (beta chain) sequence along with its context. Libraries were prepared by immunoSEQ multiplex PCR; TCRdb keeps only in-frame clonotypes and omits some of them. Of over 80,000 clones in the sample, roughly four fifths were seen once. These data come from a study of control samples from healthy donors and cancer patients. This clonotype originated in a man aged 55 to 69 in good health. The sequencing input was blood.

DNA of the CDR3: TGTGCCAGTAGTATAAGCGGGGAGACCCAGTACTTC. Translation: CASSISGETQYF. The rearrangement joins TRBV19 to TRBJ2-5, with D tentatively TRBD2 (6 bases). Germline-derived CDR1 and CDR2 are LNHDA and SQIVND (reference sequence). The CDR3 length is 12 residues. V dropped 2 bases and J dropped 5 bases, with 6 bases sitting between them.